These 32 T cell receptor beta chains originate from one sample sequenced in a study of neurological immune-mediated disorders. Each CDR3 protein gets one entry after TCRdb re-called the 5' RACE reads with MiXCR. The sample records some 70,000 distinct CDR3 sequences, 4.5% being singletons. Input material: PBMCs. These receptors were collected from a man aged 25-45 years with multiple sclerosis.

This clonotype occurred many times. The J gene is TRBJ1-5, the V gene TRBV5-1; perhaps TRBD1 as D (5 bases). Germline CDR1 and CDR2: SGHRS and YFSETQ. V was pared by 7 bases and J by 4 bases, with 9 bases between. There are 12 residues in the CDR3. The CDR3 DNA follows: TGCGCCAGCCCGAAGGGGAATCAGCCCCAGCATTTT. It codes for CASPKGNQPQHF.

This clonotype has ten or more counts. This chain links TRBV20-1 with TRBJ2-5; D call uncertain. Per germline, CDR1 DFQATT and CDR2 SNEGSKA (reference sequence). The CDR3 spans 13 residues. V dropped 4 bases and J dropped 7 bases, with 16 bases sitting between them. The CDR3 DNA follows: TGCAGTGCTACTTCGGCCAGCCGACGGACCCAGTACTTC. Encoded protein: CSATSASRRTQYF.

The table lists this clonotype with many counts. The J gene is TRBJ2-7, the V gene TRBV27, with a weak D call TRBD1 (5 bases). Germline loops: CDR1 MNHEY, CDR2 SMNVEV (reference sequence). This CDR3 region has 13 residues. V lost 5 bases, J lost 6 bases, and 14 bases lay in between. CDR3 in amino acids: CASSQTVLGEQYF. The CDR3 DNA sequence: TGTGCCAGCAGTCAGACAGTTCTAGGCGAGCAGTACTTC.

Many counts were recorded for this clonotype. The gene calls are TRBV12-3 or TRBV12-4 and TRBJ1-2; D gene uncertain. V was clipped by 6 bases and J by 4 bases, with 15 bases between them. The CDR3 covers 14 residues. The CDR3 coding sequence is TGTGCCAGCAGCCCCCCCCCGGGTAGCTATGGCTACACCTTC. The encoded protein is CASSPPPGSYGYTF.

This clonotype was recorded many times. The J gene is TRBJ2-7, the V gene TRBV20-1; D is perhaps TRBD1 or TRBD2 (5 bases each). There are 15 residues in the CDR3. V was pared by 5 bases and J by 3 bases, with 20 bases between. Germline V CDR1 and CDR2: DFQATT, SNEGSKA (reference sequence). The CDR3 protein is CSAPGVRGPLYEQYF. The CDR3 bases are TGCAGTGCTCCCGGGGTCCGGGGCCCCCTCTACGAGCAGTACTTC.

This clonotype was seen at least ten times. The chain uses TRBV7-2 and TRBJ2-3; tentatively, D is TRBD2 (6 bases). Trimming shortened V by 10 bases and J by 7 bases, and 18 bases separated the two germline ends. Germline V CDR1 and CDR2: SGHTA, FQGNSA. The CDR3 covers 13 residues. CDR3 residues: CATRSGETYTQYF. The DNA of the CDR3 is TGTGCCACTCGTAGCGGTGAGACGTATACGCAGTATTTT.

This clonotype was recorded at least ten times. The chain recombines TRBV29-1 with TRBJ2-7; D might be TRBD1 (6 bases). The V end lost 4 bases, the J end lost 5 bases, and 9 bases lay between the germline ends. The germline V gene encodes CDR1 SQVTM and CDR2 ANQGSEA. The CDR3 loop spans 11 amino acids. The CDR3 coding sequence is TGCAGCGTTGGAACAGGGAACGAGCAGTACTTC. Translation: CSVGTGNEQYF.

This clonotype was seen a few times. The chain employs TRBV20-1 and TRBJ1-2; TRBD1 agrees at 7 bases. CDR3 size: 15 residues. CDR1 is DFQATT and CDR2 is SNEGSKA in the germline V gene (reference sequence). Unmatched junction bases numbered 9, after V lost 0 bases and J lost 5 bases. CDR3 region: CSARDTQTGKYGYTF. The CDR3 DNA follows: TGCAGTGCTAGAGATACCCAGACAGGGAAGTATGGCTACACCTTC.

Concerning this clonotype: At one end the junction does not follow the germline gene, possibly because of a read error. This chain connects TRBV27 to TRBJ1-6; D remains unclear. The CDR3 covers 13 residues. Germline CDR1 and CDR2: MNHEY and SMNVEV (reference sequence). The CDR3 sequence: CASSLSWVSPLNF. The CDR3 DNA reads as TGTGCCAGCAGTTTATCCTGGGTTTCACCCCTCAACTTT.

There are many counts of this clonotype. The rearrangement joins TRBV7-6 to TRBJ1-1; a possible D gene is TRBD1 (6 bases). V was shortened by 5 bases and J by 8 bases, with 12 bases between the two germline ends. Germline lookup yields CDR1 SGHVS and CDR2 FNYEAQ. The CDR3 has 12 residues. In nucleotides, the CDR3 is TGTGCCAGCAGCCCGGGGGCGGGAGAAGCTTTCTTT. Residues: CASSPGAGEAFF. The complete variable domain, with remaining parts taken from reference TRBV7-6 and TRBJ1-1, reads GAGVSQSPRYKVTKRGQDVALRCDPISGHVSLYWYRQALGQGPEFLTYFNYEAQQDKSGLPNDRFSAERPEGSISTLTIQRTEQRDSAMYRCASSPGAGEAFFGQGTRLTVV.

This clonotype came up many times. The chain combines TRBV12-3 or TRBV12-4 with TRBJ1-1, with D hard to call. Trimming took 6 bases from V and 4 from J, leaving 9 bases between them. The CDR3 spans 12 residues. The CDR3 is CASRAQSTEAFF. As DNA, the CDR3 is TGTGCCAGCAGGGCGCAGAGCACTGAAGCTTTCTTT.

This clonotype was detected ten times or more. V gene TRBV20-1 combines with J gene TRBJ1-3, with 8 bases fitting TRBD1. The CDR3 covers 14 residues. CDR1 DFQATT and CDR2 SNEGSKA come from the germline V gene (reference sequence). V was pared by 2 bases and J by 5 bases, with 5 bases of the junction left unmatched. In DNA, the CDR3 is TGCAGTGCTAGACTGACAGGGGCTAGAAACACCATATATTTT. This codes for CSARLTGARNTIYF.

Details on this clonotype: A much larger clonotype is one base distant, so this may be a read error. The genes are TRBV15 and TRBJ2-7, with TRBD1 matching 7 bases. CDR3 length: 15 amino acids. Per the germline V gene, CDR1 is LNHNV and CDR2 is YYDKDF (reference sequence). The CDR3 sequence is CATNRGKQGSYEQYF. CDR3 coding DNA: TGTGCCACCAACAGAGGTAAACAGGGGTCCTACGAGCAGTACTTC.

This clonotype was seen a handful of times. V usage is TRBV21-1 and J usage is TRBJ2-7; the table gives TRBD2 as D, unverified against the DNA. TRBV21-1 is a pseudogene. The CDR3 contains 14 residues. The CDR3 DNA sequence: TGTGCCAGCAGCAAAGGAAGGGAGGGCTACGAGCAGTACTTC. Its protein product is CASSKGREGYEQYF.

This clonotype was observed at least ten times. The J gene is TRBJ2-1, the V gene TRBV7-8; D might be TRBD2 (5 bases). Trimming removed 5 bases at V and 2 bases at J, with 10 bases between. The CDR3 runs 14 residues. The germline V gene has CDR1 SGHVS and CDR2 FQNEAQ. CDR3 nucleotide sequence: TGTGCCAGCAGCAAACACGGGACCTACAATGAGCAGTTCTTC. It translates to CASSKHGTYNEQFF.

This clonotype was recorded at least ten times. The CDR3 DNA reads TGCAGTGCTACGACAGGGGAGGCTGAAAAACTGTTTTTT. Translating it yields CSATTGEAEKLFF. The chain recombines TRBV20-1 with TRBJ1-4; TRBD1 agrees at 8 bases. Germline lookup yields CDR1 DFQATT and CDR2 SNEGSKA (reference sequence). The length of the CDR3 is 13 residues. Trimming removed 4 bases from V and 7 bases from J; junction bases left unmatched: 5.

This clonotype was observed at least ten times. The J gene is TRBJ1-2, the V gene TRBV5-1, with 11 positions matching TRBD1. The germline gives CDR1 SGHRS, CDR2 YFSETQ. The length of the CDR3 is 16 residues. Trimming removed 1 base from V and 4 bases from J; junction bases left unmatched: 6. The CDR3 is CASSLRDRGIGYGYTF. CDR3 sequence (DNA): TGCGCCAGCAGCTTGAGGGACAGGGGGATAGGCTATGGCTACACCTTC.

Many counts were recorded for this clonotype. J is TRBJ1-2 and V is TRBV29-1; 7 positions agree with TRBD1. Per germline, CDR1 SQVTM and CDR2 ANQGSEA. V shed 7 bases, J shed 9 bases, and the junction held 17 bases outside the gene matches. This CDR3 is 14 amino acids long. This CDR3 is CSARPPGGAFSYTF. The CDR3, as DNA: TGCAGCGCCCGCCCCCCAGGGGGGGCATTTAGCTACACCTTC.

This clonotype was observed many times. CDR3 amino acids: CATSDSLQGYGYTF. The CDR3 DNA sequence: TGTGCCACCAGTGATTCCCTACAGGGATATGGCTACACCTTC. This chain joins TRBV24-1 and TRBJ1-2, with D perhaps TRBD1 (6 bases). Germline V gene lookup returns CDR1 KGHDR and CDR2 SFDVKD. Trimming removed 2 bases from V and 5 bases from J, with 11 bases in between. This CDR3 comprises 14 residues.

This chain joins TRBV5-4 and TRBJ1-1; unclear D gene. The germline V gene has CDR1 SGHNT and CDR2 YYREEE (reference sequence). V was pared by 1 base and J by 1 base, with 8 bases between. CDR3 length: 14 residues. The CDR3 DNA reads TGTGCCAGCAGCTTGACCCAAGCGAACACTGAAGCTTTCTTT. It codes for CASSLTQANTEAFF.

This clonotype has ten or more counts. The chain is built from TRBV6-5 and TRBJ1-1; perhaps TRBD1 as D (6 bases). Germline V gives CDR1 MNHEY, CDR2 SVGAGI. This CDR3 comprises 15 residues. The germline V and J ends were trimmed by 0 bases and 5 bases, with 13 bases remaining between them. The CDR3 DNA sequence: TGTGCCAGCAGTTACTCGCAGGGGCGAGGTACTGAAGCTTTCTTT. This gives the protein CASSYSQGRGTEAFF.

The chain links TRBV6-1 to TRBJ2-3; 10 bases line up with TRBD1. This CDR3 region has 16 residues. The V segment lost 8 bases and the J segment 0 bases; nucleotides outside the gene matches: 8. CDR1 and CDR2 (germline): MNHNS, SASEGT. CDR3 sequence (DNA): TGTGCCAGCGGCCGGGACAGGGGATCTAGCACAGATACGCAGTATTTT. Protein product: CASGRDRGSSTDTQYF.

This clonotype has a count of ten or more. The rearrangement links TRBV20-1 to TRBJ1-6; D might be TRBD1 (5 bases). This CDR3 is 14 amino acids long. Germline V gives CDR1 DFQATT, CDR2 SNEGSKA (reference sequence). The germline V and J ends were trimmed by 1 base and 8 bases, with 12 bases remaining between them. The CDR3 loop is CSARGDLGDSPLHF. The CDR3 region has the DNA TGCAGTGCTAGAGGGGACCTCGGCGATTCACCCCTCCACTTT.

This clonotype was observed many times. The J gene is TRBJ1-2, the V gene TRBV7-2; D is possibly TRBD1 (5 bases). Germline V lookup: CDR1 SGHTA, CDR2 FQGNSA. The CDR3 is 13 residues long. Trimming removed 7 bases at V and 5 bases at J, with 14 bases between. CDR3: CASMGKGWYGYTF. CDR3 coding DNA: TGTGCCAGCATGGGAAAGGGGTGGTATGGCTACACCTTC.

This clonotype has at least ten counts. V is TRBV20-1 and J is TRBJ1-4; D is possibly TRBD1 (6 bases). Trimming shortened V by 3 bases and J by 4 bases, and 15 bases separated the two germline ends. The CDR3 length is 15 residues. The germline gives CDR1 DFQATT, CDR2 SNEGSKA (reference sequence). CDR3: CSASRRTAFNEKLFF. The CDR3 DNA reads TGCAGTGCTAGTAGGAGGACAGCGTTTAATGAAAAACTGTTTTTT.

The genes are TRBV10-3 and TRBJ2-1, with D possibly TRBD2 on 6 matching bases. V was shortened by 6 bases and J by 7 bases, with 13 bases between the two germline ends. This CDR3 comprises 13 residues. Looked up from germline, CDR1 is ENHRY and CDR2 is SYGVKD. CDR3 sequence: CAISTKEGNEQFF. CDR3 in DNA: TGTGCCATCAGCACGAAGGAGGGGAATGAGCAGTTCTTC.

This clonotype was counted ten times or more. The rearrangement uses TRBV10-3 and TRBJ2-3, with D unresolved. The CDR3 consists of 15 residues. The germline V gene has CDR1 ENHRY and CDR2 SYGVKD. The germline V and J ends were trimmed by 0 bases and 0 bases, with 7 bases remaining between them. The CDR3 nucleotides are TGTGCCATCAGTGAGTCATTTACTAGCACAGATACGCAGTATTTT. Encoded protein: CAISESFTSTDTQYF.

This clonotype was picked up many times. DNA of the CDR3: TGCAGTGCTAGAGATCGCCGGAGCACAGATACGCAGTATTTT. Amino acid sequence: CSARDRRSTDTQYF. The chain couples TRBV20-1 to TRBJ2-3, with D unresolved. Germline values: CDR1 DFQATT, CDR2 SNEGSKA (reference sequence). The V end lost 0 bases, the J end lost 0 bases, and 7 bases lay between the germline ends. The CDR3 is made up of 14 amino acids.

This clonotype occurred many times. J is TRBJ2-7 and V is TRBV20-1; TRBD1 matches 9 bases. The CDR3 has 12 amino acids. The V gene end was trimmed by 0 bases and the J gene end by 12 bases; junction bases not matched to a gene: 6. CDR1 is DFQATT and CDR2 is SNEGSKA in the germline V gene (reference sequence). The CDR3 DNA reads as TGCAGTGCTAGAGATCTAGGACAGGGGTTGTACTTC. It specifies CSARDLGQGLYF.

This clonotype was seen repeatedly, ten times or more. The chain combines TRBV6-1 with TRBJ2-5; D gene uncertain. The CDR3 spans 14 residues. CDR1 is MNHNS and CDR2 is SASEGT in the germline V gene. Deletions cut 2 bases from V and 0 bases from J, with 7 bases between. Here the CDR3 reads CASSEIWYQETQYF. CDR3 coding DNA: TGTGCCAGCAGTGAAATCTGGTACCAAGAGACCCAGTACTTC.

V is TRBV12-3 or TRBV12-4 and J is TRBJ2-2; D remains unclear. This CDR3 is built from 13 residues. The V end lost 5 bases, the J end lost 4 bases, and 8 bases lay between the germline ends. This CDR3 is CASSPQATGELFF. CDR3 DNA sequence: TGTGCCAGCAGTCCTCAGGCCACCGGGGAGCTGTTTTTT.

This clonotype was seen at least ten times. The chain joins TRBV20-1 to TRBJ2-5, with D possibly matching TRBD2 (6 bases). Trimming left V 5 bases short and J 5 bases short, with 15 bases between. Germline CDR1 is DFQATT and CDR2 is SNEGSKA (reference sequence). This CDR3 is 13 amino acids long. The CDR3 nucleotides are TGCAGTGCTGGTACGGGGGATTTGGAGACCCAGTACTTC. It codes for CSAGTGDLETQYF.